Following are 32 T cell receptor beta chains from one sample sequenced in a study of CD8+CD57+ T cells in acquired aplastic anemia. Sequencing involved patients with CD8+CD57+ cell expansion previously shown by flow cytometry. Genomic DNA constituted the template upon which TCR beta VDJ and CDR3 profiling was performed. TCRdb called the reads again in MiXCR, with one record for every CDR3 protein. The table includes some 140,000 distinct CDR3 sequences, approximately 52% detected once. Sample: sorted CD4+, CD8+, or CD8+CD57+ T cells (not recorded which) from PBMCs. The origin of the receptors is a human donor with aplastic anemia.

This clonotype was recorded a few times. The chain's CDR3 is CASSEGQVGRYEQYF. In DNA form, the CDR3 reads TGTGCCAGCAGTGAAGGGCAGGTGGGACGTTACGAGCAGTACTTC. The chain recombines TRBV2 with TRBJ2-7, with D perhaps TRBD1 or TRBD2 (5 bases each). CDR1 and CDR2 from the germline V gene are SNHLY and FYNNEI. The CDR3 consists of 15 residues. Trimming removed 1 base from V and 4 bases from J, with 14 bases in between. The whole variable domain, filled in from reference TRBV2 and TRBJ2-7, reads EPEVTQTPSHQVTQMGQEVILRCVPISNHLYFYWYRQILGQKVEFLVSFYNNEISEKSEIFDDQFSVERPDGSNFTLKIRSTKLEDSAMYFCASSEGQVGRYEQYFGPGTRLTVT.

The V and J genes are TRBV2 and TRBJ2-5, with TRBD1 matching over 10 bases. V gave up 4 bases and J gave up 5 bases; unmatched junction bases: 7. From germline, CDR1 is SNHLY and CDR2 FYNNEI. CDR3 length equals 15 residues. CDR3 bases: TGTGCCAGCAGTGGAAGGACAGGGGGATGGGAGACCCAGTACTTC. It specifies CASSGRTGGWETQYF.

This clonotype was seen just once. This chain links TRBV10-3 with TRBJ2-1; D possibly uses TRBD1 or TRBD2 (6 bases each). The germline gives CDR1 ENHRY, CDR2 SYGVKD. V was clipped by 3 bases and J by 10 bases, with 16 bases between them. This CDR3 contains 14 residues. The CDR3 reads CAISDKVGGQEQFF. CDR3 sequence (DNA): TGTGCCATCAGTGATAAGGTGGGGGGCCAAGAGCAGTTCTTC.

This clonotype was recorded many times. The gene calls are TRBV9 and TRBJ2-3, with TRBD2 matching over 10 bases. The CDR3 is made up of 16 amino acids. The V gene's germline CDR1 is SGDLS and CDR2 YYNGEE. After removal of 1 base from V and 6 bases from J, the junction contained 8 bases not matched to a gene. The CDR3 bases are TGTGCCAGCAGCGTAAATGTAGCGGGGGGTCTTGATACGCAGTATTTT. This encodes CASSVNVAGGLDTQYF.

This clonotype has just a few counts. The chain links TRBV7-9 to TRBJ2-7; D unclear. There are 12 residues in the CDR3. Germline V gives CDR1 SEHNR, CDR2 FQNEAQ (reference sequence). V lost 5 bases, J lost 3 bases, and 8 bases lay in between. DNA for the CDR3: TGTGCCAGCAGCACGTTAGGCTACGAGCAGTACTTC. This encodes CASSTLGYEQYF.

The V call is TRBV5-5, the J call TRBJ1-5, with no clear D. The germline V and J ends were trimmed by 0 bases and 8 bases, with 15 bases remaining between them. The CDR3 is made up of 15 amino acids. Looked up from germline, CDR1 is SGHKS and CDR2 is YYEKEE (reference sequence). CDR3 nucleotide sequence: TGTGCCAGCAGCTTGGATGGCGGGCCCGGGAAGCCCCAGCATTTT. It yields the protein CASSLDGGPGKPQHF.

Regarding this clonotype: One junction end does not reproduce the germline sequence, and a read error may be involved. This chain links TRBV7-6 with TRBJ2-7; no firm D call. There are 14 residues in the CDR3. The germline CDR1 and CDR2 sequences are SGHVS and FNYEAQ. The chain's CDR3 is CASILGPVLDEQYF. In nucleotides, the CDR3 is TGTGCCAGCATCTTAGGGCCAGTACTCGACGAGCAGTACTTC. Variable domain in full (rest from reference TRBV7-6 and TRBJ2-7): GAGVSQSPRYKVTKRGQDVALRCDPISGHVSLYWYRQALGQGPEFLTYFNYEAQQDKSGLPNDRFSAERPEGSISTLTIQRTEQRDSAMYRCASILGPVLDEQYFGPGTRLTVT.

This clonotype was seen many times. CDR3 region: CASSEHRKNSPLHF. Written as DNA, the CDR3 is TGCGCCAGCAGTGAGCACAGGAAGAATTCACCCCTCCACTTT. The chain is built from TRBV10-1 and TRBJ1-6; TRBD1 might be the D (5 bases). The CDR3 is 14 residues long. Germline lookup yields CDR1 WNHNN and CDR2 SYGVQD (reference sequence). The ends were cut back, 2 bases at V and 7 bases at J, with 9 bases in the middle.

Note on this clonotype: Without the conserved terminal phenylalanine or tryptophan, this CDR3 likely stems from a read error. This chain joins TRBV11-1 and TRBJ2-7; possible D gene TRBD2, 6 bases. The CDR3 consists of 14 residues. Trimming took 4 bases from V and 4 from J, leaving 14 bases between them. The germline V gene encodes CDR1 SGHAT and CDR2 FQDESV (reference sequence). CDR3 DNA: TGTGCCAGCAGCTACCCGGGGGAACGGTACGAGCAGTACCTT. As protein: CASSYPGERYEQYL.

V is TRBV24-1 and J is TRBJ2-2; D not resolved. Per the germline V gene, CDR1 is KGHDR and CDR2 is SFDVKD. The V and J ends lost 4 bases and 1 base respectively, with 6 bases between them. This CDR3 has 14 residues. The CDR3 loop reads CATSEGENTGELFF. Written as DNA, the CDR3 is TGTGCCACCAGTGAAGGAGAGAACACCGGGGAGCTGTTTTTT.

By its share, this clonotype is large. The V and J genes are TRBV20-1 and TRBJ1-2, with a tentative D call TRBD1 (5 bases). CDR1 DFQATT and CDR2 SNEGSKA come from the germline V gene (reference sequence). Trimming stripped 1 base from V and 2 bases from J, with 8 bases between. This CDR3 is built from 13 residues. The CDR3 loop reads CSARGRENYGYTF. In DNA form, the CDR3 reads TGCAGTGCTAGAGGCAGGGAAAACTATGGCTACACCTTC.

Ten or more counts support this clonotype. The rearrangement uses TRBV5-6 and TRBJ1-2, with no clear D. The V and J ends lost 0 bases and 3 bases respectively, with 6 bases between them. This CDR3 is built from 13 residues. Per germline, CDR1 SGHDT and CDR2 YYEEEE. The CDR3 loop is CASSLGRDYGYTF. The CDR3 nucleotides read TGTGCCAGCAGCTTGGGGCGGGACTATGGCTACACCTTC.

J is TRBJ2-5 and V is TRBV7-9; D tentatively reads TRBD1 or TRBD2 (5 bases each). V was trimmed by 0 bases and J by 4 bases, leaving 15 bases between them. Germline V lookup: CDR1 SEHNR, CDR2 FQNEAQ (reference sequence). This CDR3 has 16 residues. The CDR3 nucleotides read TGTGCCAGCAGCTTAGCTGTGGGACCGCTCGGAGAGACCCAGTACTTC. This codes for CASSLAVGPLGETQYF.

This chain connects TRBV19 to TRBJ1-5, with a tentative D call TRBD1 (5 bases). CDR1 is LNHDA, CDR2 SQIVND, per germline (reference sequence). V was clipped by 7 bases and J by 3 bases, with 19 bases between them. This CDR3 comprises 16 residues. CDR3 DNA: TGTGCCAGTACCCCAGGACAAAGGGGCATCAATCAGCCCCAGCATTTT. Its translation: CASTPGQRGINQPQHF.

This clonotype was recorded once. At one end the junction does not follow the germline gene, possibly because of a read error. The chain employs TRBV15 and TRBJ2-7; D gene unclear. The CDR3 consists of 14 residues. Germline lookup yields CDR1 LNHNV and CDR2 YYDKDF (reference sequence). The CDR3 DNA reads as TGTGCCGCCAGCAGAGCTAGACTTGTCGACGAGCAGTACTTC. The encoded protein is CAASRARLVDEQYF.

This clonotype was seen more than once but under ten times. This chain joins TRBV4-3 and TRBJ2-3; TRBD2 might be the D (5 bases). The CDR3 length is 16 residues. Germline V CDR1 and CDR2: LGHNA, YSLEER. Trimming cost V 0 bases and J 6 bases, with 16 bases left between them. CDR3 residues: CASSQDWARGPDTQYF. Written as DNA, the CDR3 is TGCGCCAGCAGCCAAGATTGGGCACGGGGTCCCGATACGCAGTATTTT.

This clonotype came up many times. The rearrangement uses TRBV20-1 and TRBJ1-2; 9 nucleotides line up with TRBD1. Germline V CDR1 and CDR2: DFQATT, SNEGSKA (reference sequence). V trimming: 0 bases; J trimming: 7 bases; junction bases outside the gene matches: 9. CDR3 length equals 15 residues. The CDR3 loop is CSARDVDRGDSGYTF. In nucleotides, the CDR3 is TGCAGTGCTAGAGATGTCGACAGGGGGGATAGTGGCTACACCTTC.

A few counts support this clonotype. The J gene is TRBJ1-5, the V gene TRBV6-5; 10 nucleotides agree with TRBD1. The CDR3 totals 16 residues. Trimming took 4 bases from V and 4 from J; bases not matched to a gene: 7. The germline V gene encodes CDR1 MNHEY and CDR2 SVGAGI. CDR3 region: CASSFQPGQGNQPQHF. The CDR3 nucleotides are TGTGCCAGCAGTTTCCAACCGGGACAGGGGAATCAGCCCCAGCATTTT.

The chain links TRBV25-1 to TRBJ1-1; possibly TRBD1 for D (6 bases). The CDR3 runs 14 residues. CDR1 and CDR2 from the germline V gene are MGHDK and SYGVNS. V lost 5 bases, J lost 6 bases, and 16 bases lay in between. As DNA, the CDR3 is TGTGCCAGCAGTCCGAGGGGGGAACGGCCTGAAGCTTTCTTT. This codes for CASSPRGERPEAFF.

This clonotype turned up a few times. This sequence joins TRBV20-1 and TRBJ2-5, with D uncertain. The germline V gene encodes CDR1 DFQATT and CDR2 SNEGSKA (reference sequence). Trimming pared 5 bases from V and 0 bases from J, leaving 10 bases between. The CDR3 consists of 13 residues. The CDR3 spells CSAADHDQETQYF. The CDR3, as DNA: TGCAGTGCTGCCGACCACGACCAAGAGACCCAGTACTTC.

V usage is TRBV5-4 and J usage is TRBJ2-5; unclear D gene. Germline CDR1 reads SGHNT; CDR2 reads YYREEE (reference sequence). The CDR3 is 14 residues long. The ends were cut back, 0 bases at V and 1 base at J, with 7 bases in the middle. The CDR3 here is CASSLELVQETQYF. As DNA, the CDR3 is TGTGCCAGCAGCTTGGAGCTAGTCCAAGAGACCCAGTACTTC.

This clonotype showed up many times. This rearrangement joins TRBV13 to TRBJ2-1; 10 nucleotides align to TRBD2. The germline V gene encodes CDR1 PRHDT and CDR2 FYEKMQ (reference sequence). V gave up 5 bases and J gave up 4 bases; unmatched junction bases: 5. The CDR3 is 15 amino acids. The CDR3 spells CASSVTSGAYNEQFF. The CDR3 nucleotides are TGTGCCAGCAGCGTAACTAGCGGGGCGTACAATGAGCAGTTCTTC.

The V call is TRBV15, the J call TRBJ1-2, with 7 bases aligning to TRBD1. The trim removed 6 bases at V and 6 bases at J, leaving 7 bases unmatched. The CDR3 is made up of 13 amino acids. CDR1 and CDR2 from the germline V gene are LNHNV and YYDKDF (reference sequence). CDR3: CATSAGQENGYTF. CDR3 nucleotide sequence: TGTGCCACCAGTGCAGGACAGGAGAATGGCTACACCTTC.

V gene TRBV24-1 combines with J gene TRBJ2-3, with D tentatively TRBD2 (5 bases). V shed 10 bases and J shed 0 bases, with 13 bases lying between them. The CDR3 length is 14 residues. Germline V gene lookup returns CDR1 KGHDR and CDR2 SFDVKD. CDR3 sequence reads: CATEGGYSTDTQYF. The CDR3 DNA sequence: TGTGCCACTGAGGGCGGTTATAGCACAGATACGCAGTATTTT.

There are many counts of this clonotype. The V gene is TRBV3-1, the J gene TRBJ2-7; D assignment may be TRBD1 or TRBD2 (7 bases each). Germline CDR1 and CDR2: LGHDT and YNNKEL (reference sequence). The germline V and J ends were trimmed by 0 bases and 2 bases, with 14 bases remaining between them. The CDR3 loop spans 16 amino acids. This chain's CDR3 is CASSQDGRGPPYEQYF. The CDR3 nucleotides read TGTGCCAGCAGCCAAGATGGGAGGGGGCCTCCCTACGAGCAGTACTTC.

With respect to this clonotype: Being one base from a much bigger clone, this may be a read error. This chain joins TRBV3-1 and TRBJ2-7; D may match TRBD1 or TRBD2 (5 bases each). The CDR3 runs to 16 residues. Germline V lookup: CDR1 LGHDT, CDR2 YNNKEL (reference sequence). The chain's CDR3 is CASSQVVRSTGHEQHF. DNA of the CDR3: TGTGCCAGCAGCCAAGTGGTCCGCTCAACGGGGCACGAGCAGCACTTC.

The CDR3 nucleotides read TGTGCCAGCACCAGGACTAGCGGGGGGGCTTTGGAGACCCAGTACTTC. This encodes CASTRTSGGALETQYF. The chain joins TRBV11-2 to TRBJ2-5, with 15 nucleotides matching TRBD2. The V and J ends lost 7 bases and 5 bases, in that order; junction bases with no gene match: 8. The CDR3 loop spans 16 amino acids. Germline V gene lookup returns CDR1 SGHAT and CDR2 FQNNGV.

This sequence joins TRBV15 and TRBJ1-2; D gene uncertain. V dropped 0 bases and J dropped 6 bases, with 8 bases sitting between them. The length of the CDR3 is 13 residues. Germline V gives CDR1 LNHNV, CDR2 YYDKDF (reference sequence). The DNA of the CDR3 is TGTGCCACCAGCAGAGATAGGGAGAATGGCTACACCTTC. Encoded protein: CATSRDRENGYTF.

CDR3 sequence: CASSSGGVAKNIQYF. CDR3 nucleotides: TGCGCCAGCAGCTCGGGAGGCGTGGCCAAAAACATTCAGTACTTC. V and J are TRBV5-1 and TRBJ2-4, with 7 bases lining up with TRBD2. Germline V gene sequence: CDR1 SGHRS, CDR2 YFSETQ. The CDR3 consists of 15 residues. V trimming: 3 bases; J trimming: 1 base; junction bases outside the gene matches: 4. The full variable domain, rest sourced from reference TRBV5-1 and TRBJ2-4, is KAGVTQTPRYLIKTRGQQVTLSCSPISGHRSVSWYQQTPGQGLQFLFEYFSETQRNKGNFPGRFSGRQFSNSRSEMNVSTLELGDSALYLCASSSGGVAKNIQYFGAGTRLSVL.

The chain is built from TRBV4-1 and TRBJ2-7, with 10 nucleotides matching TRBD1. The ends lost 3 bases at V and 2 bases at J; junction bases unmatched: 4. Germline-derived CDR1 and CDR2 are MGHRA and YSYEKL. This CDR3 region has 15 residues. CDR3 nucleotide sequence: TGCGCCAGCAGCCAGCGGACAGGGGGAGCCTACGAGCAGTACTTC. This gives the protein CASSQRTGGAYEQYF.

The J gene is TRBJ2-5, the V gene TRBV7-3; no clear D gene. The V gene's germline CDR1 is SGHTA and CDR2 FQGTGA. The V gene lost 1 base and the J gene lost 1 base, with 4 bases spanning the gap. This CDR3 has 13 residues. CDR3 nucleotides: TGTGCCAGCAGCTTAAATTTCCAAGAGACCCAGTACTTC. The encoded protein is CASSLNFQETQYF.

The chain combines TRBV5-1 with TRBJ1-1, with D hard to call. The CDR3 consists of 14 residues. Germline V gene data show CDR1 as SGHRS and CDR2 as YFSETQ. The V end lost 3 bases, the J end lost 1 base, and 10 bases lay between the germline ends. CDR3 nucleotides: TGCGCCAGCAGCTCGGGCGAGAAGAACACTGAAGCTTTCTTT. It codes for CASSSGEKNTEAFF.